These T cell receptor beta chains were read from a single sample in a study of blood T cell repertoires in COVID-19. Using immunoSEQ multiplex PCR, the repertoire was profiled, and TCRdb retains in-frame clones only, with some absent. The sample gives 130,000 to 150,000 clones, roughly four fifths of which show up once; 12% to 15% is in the top ten. Sequencing was carried out using peripheral blood. These receptor sequences come from a human donor with acute or convalescent COVID-19. The donor label of this sample is uncertain. Each CDR3 is given with its conserved first and last residue. The D gene is left open where the match is weak. Some rows have no size entry. The others give once, few or many, or a class for an expanded clone.

CDR3aa: CASSVDRGVQETQYF
CDR3nt: TGCGCCAGCAGCGTCGACAGGGGGGTACAAGAGACCCAGTACTTC
j_gene: TRBJ2-5
abundance: once
len: 15
v_gene: TRBV5-1
d_gene: TRBD1

CDR3aa: CASSLVQGSPYSYNEQFF
CDR3nt: TGCGCCAGCAGCTTGGTGCAGGGTAGCCCGTACTCCTACAATGAGCAGTTCTTC
j_gene: TRBJ2-1
abundance: -
len: 18
v_gene: TRBV5-1
d_gene: -

CDR3aa: CASSPLPQGSTDTQYF
CDR3nt: TGCGCCAGCAGCCCACTCCCGCAGGGCTCCACAGATACGCAGTATTTT
j_gene: TRBJ2-3
abundance: -
len: 16
v_gene: TRBV5-1
d_gene: -

CDR3aa: CASRKQQGNTEAFF
CDR3nt: TGTGCCAGCAGAAAACAACAGGGGAACACTGAAGCTTTCTTT
j_gene: TRBJ1-1
abundance: once
len: 14
v_gene: TRBV6-5
d_gene: -

CDR3aa: CASSIRGEPHGSPLHF
CDR3nt: TGTGCCAGTAGTATCAGGGGGGAACCCCACGGTTCACCCCTCCACTTT
j_gene: TRBJ1-6
abundance: -
len: 16
v_gene: TRBV19
d_gene: TRBD1

CDR3aa: CASRTRDKTNTEAFF
CDR3nt: TGTGCCAGCAGAACAAGGGACAAAACGAACACTGAAGCTTTCTTT
j_gene: TRBJ1-1
abundance: -
len: 15
v_gene: TRBV6-5
d_gene: -

CDR3aa: CATSRAGRENGYTF
CDR3nt: TGTGCCACCAGCAGAGCGGGCAGGGAAAATGGCTACACCTTC
j_gene: TRBJ1-2
abundance: -
len: 14
v_gene: TRBV15
d_gene: -

CDR3aa: CASSQDIGDSGFYNYGYTF
CDR3nt: TGCGCCAGCAGCCAAGATATCGGGGACAGCGGGTTTTATAACTATGGCTACACCTTC
j_gene: TRBJ1-2
abundance: few
len: 19
v_gene: TRBV4-1
d_gene: TRBD1

CDR3aa: CASSVAGRPETQYF
CDR3nt: TGTGCCAGCAGCGTAGCTGGGAGGCCTGAGACCCAGTACTTC
j_gene: TRBJ2-5
abundance: -
len: 14
v_gene: TRBV9
d_gene: -

CDR3aa: CASSPAGPSQETQYF
CDR3nt: TGTGCCAGCTCACCAGCGGGCCCTTCACAAGAGACCCAGTACTTC
j_gene: TRBJ2-5
abundance: -
len: 15
v_gene: TRBV18
d_gene: -

CDR3aa: CASSDITSHHF
CDR3nt: TGTGCCAGCAGTGACATAACAAGTCACCATTTT
j_gene: TRBJ1-5
abundance: -
len: 11
v_gene: TRBV6-1
d_gene: -

CDR3aa: CASSDSIDQGPLGTEAFF
CDR3nt: TGTGCCAGCAGTGACTCGATAGACCAGGGGCCCCTAGGCACTGAAGCTTTCTTT
j_gene: TRBJ1-1
abundance: -
len: 18
v_gene: TRBV6-4
d_gene: -

CDR3aa: CASSMKRGPQHF
CDR3nt: TGTGCCAGTAGTATGAAAAGAGGGCCCCAGCATTTT
j_gene: TRBJ1-5
abundance: once
len: 12
v_gene: TRBV19
d_gene: -

CDR3aa: CASSYGQENTEAFF
CDR3nt: TGTGCCAGCTCCTACGGACAGGAGAACACTGAAGCTTTCTTT
j_gene: TRBJ1-1
abundance: -
len: 14
v_gene: TRBV18
d_gene: TRBD1

CDR3aa: CASSGTSGGEQFF
CDR3nt: TGTGCCAGCAGCGGGACTAGCGGGGGTGAGCAGTTCTTC
j_gene: TRBJ2-1
abundance: -
len: 13
v_gene: TRBV7-3
d_gene: TRBD2

CDR3aa: CASSPGVERGSQPQHF
CDR3nt: TGTGCCAGCAGCCCGGGGGTCGAGCGAGGGAGTCAGCCCCAGCATTTT
j_gene: TRBJ1-5
abundance: -
len: 16
v_gene: TRBV11-2
d_gene: -

CDR3aa: CASGLDRNEKLFF
CDR3nt: TGTGCTAGTGGTTTGGACAGGAATGAAAAACTGTTTTTT
j_gene: TRBJ1-4
abundance: -
len: 13
v_gene: TRBV12-5
d_gene: -

CDR3aa: CASSVVILMNTEAFF
CDR3nt: TGTGCCAGCAGTGTGGTCATACTAATGAACACTGAAGCTTTCTTT
j_gene: TRBJ1-1
abundance: -
len: 15
v_gene: TRBV6-4
d_gene: -

CDR3aa: CASSLPLAGGSLSTDTQYF
CDR3nt: TGTGCCAGCAGCCTTCCCTTAGCGGGGGGCTCCCTTAGCACAGATACGCAGTATTTT
j_gene: TRBJ2-3
abundance: once
len: 19
v_gene: TRBV7-8
d_gene: TRBD2

CDR3aa: CASSRGGTRNTGELFF
CDR3nt: TGTGCCAGCAGCAGGGGGGGGACAAGGAACACCGGGGAGCTGTTTTTT
j_gene: TRBJ2-2
abundance: -
len: 16
v_gene: TRBV6-2/TRBV6-3
d_gene: -

CDR3aa: CASSLGTGGTEAFF
CDR3nt: TGCGCCAGCAGCCTCGGGACAGGGGGCACTGAAGCTTTCTTT
j_gene: TRBJ1-1
abundance: many
len: 14
v_gene: TRBV5-1
d_gene: TRBD1

CDR3aa: CASSIVTGRANEKLFF
CDR3nt: TGTGCCAGTAGTATAGTCACAGGGAGGGCTAATGAAAAACTGTTTTTT
j_gene: TRBJ1-4
abundance: few
len: 16
v_gene: TRBV19
d_gene: -

CDR3aa: CAWSRIREQGGYTF
CDR3nt: TGTGCCTGGAGCCGAATCAGGGAACAGGGGGGCTACACCTTC
j_gene: TRBJ1-2
abundance: -
len: 14
v_gene: TRBV30
d_gene: TRBD1

CDR3aa: CASSERFTSTDTQYF
CDR3nt: TGCGCCAGCAGTGAGCGGTTTACTAGCACAGATACGCAGTATTTT
j_gene: TRBJ2-3
abundance: -
len: 15
v_gene: TRBV10-2
d_gene: -

CDR3aa: CASSQRGQGAFETQYF
CDR3nt: TGTGCCAGCAGCCAACGAGGACAGGGGGCATTCGAGACCCAGTACTTC
j_gene: TRBJ2-5
abundance: -
len: 16
v_gene: TRBV7-9
d_gene: TRBD1

CDR3aa: CASSREDRGDTGELFF
CDR3nt: TGCGCCAGCAGCCGAGAGGACAGGGGAGACACCGGGGAGCTGTTTTTT
j_gene: TRBJ2-2
abundance: -
len: 16
v_gene: TRBV5-1
d_gene: TRBD1

CDR3aa: CASRPGTGDYGYTF
CDR3nt: TGTGCCAGCAGGCCTGGGACAGGGGACTATGGCTACACCTTC
j_gene: TRBJ1-2
abundance: -
len: 14
v_gene: TRBV6-5
d_gene: TRBD1

CDR3aa: CASSYSSGPGTDTQYF
CDR3nt: TGTGCCAGCAGTTACTCGAGCGGGCCTGGCACAGATACGCAGTATTTT
j_gene: TRBJ2-3
abundance: -
len: 16
v_gene: TRBV6-5
d_gene: -

CDR3aa: CASSPLGGNTEAFF
CDR3nt: TGTGCCAGCTCACCCCTAGGGGGGAACACTGAAGCTTTCTTT
j_gene: TRBJ1-1
abundance: -
len: 14
v_gene: TRBV18
d_gene: -

CDR3aa: CASSSGGTENTEAFF
CDR3nt: TGTGCCAGCAGCTCAGGGGGGACAGAAAACACTGAAGCTTTCTTT
j_gene: TRBJ1-1
abundance: -
len: 15
v_gene: TRBV7-2
d_gene: TRBD1